The TCR beta chain described here comes from a study of graft-versus-host responses after intestinal transplantation. Study-level results: Researchers found GvH clones in recipient marrow, and some showed up first in ileum or blood. Early post-transplant HvG declines showed an association with peak circulating GvH clone levels.

Deletions cut 5 bases from V and 4 bases from J, with 11 bases between. In germline, CDR1 is MNHEY, CDR2 SVGAGI. The length of the CDR3 is 13 residues. Measured with immunoSEQ multiplex PCR; TCRdb has only the in-frame clones, and not every one. The sample contains tens of thousands of clones, about 91% of which appear only once. Comments on this clone: As yet, its antigen is unknown.

This TCR came from a human donor who received an intestinal transplant. Sequencing was performed on unstimulated CD8+ T cells sorted from spleen or lymph node cells, taken before intestinal transplant. The V call is TRBV6-5, the J call TRBJ1-2; no reliable D call. In DNA, the CDR3 is TGTGCCAGCAGTCCACTAGGGTTCTATGGCTACACCTTC. Residues: CASSPLGFYGYTF.